This entry lists 27 T cell receptor beta chains sequenced from one sample in a study of shared clonotypes between healthy human individuals. Profiling relied on immunoSEQ multiplex PCR, and the TCRdb table lists in-frame clones only, not all of them. Among some 530,000 clones listed, roughly 80% were seen once. Specimen: PBMCs. The receptors derive from a woman in her 40s in good health. Some clones in this sample may be carry-over from other donors' samples.

This sequence joins TRBV18 and TRBJ2-7; D may be TRBD1 or TRBD2 (5 bases each). The V end lost 1 base, the J end lost 4 bases, and 17 bases lay between the germline ends. CDR1 is KGHSH, CDR2 LQKENI, per germline. The CDR3 runs to 16 residues. The chain's CDR3 is CASSPRNGLGDYEQYF. The CDR3 bases are TGTGCCAGCTCACCACGTAACGGGTTGGGGGATTACGAGCAGTACTTC.

The chain uses TRBV10-1 and TRBJ2-7; TRBD2 matches at 7 bases. CDR1 is WNHNN and CDR2 is SYGVQD in the germline V gene (reference sequence). Trimming cost V 5 bases and J 3 bases; bases outside gene matches: 7. CDR3 length equals 14 residues. DNA of the CDR3: TGCGCCAGCAGTCCGGGCGGGAGACGCTACGAGCAGTACTTC. It encodes CASSPGGRRYEQYF.

This clone was observed a single time. DNA for the CDR3: TGTGCCAGCCTGGGACGGGGGGATCAGCCCCAGCATTTT. As protein: CASLGRGDQPQHF. The chain carries TRBV19 and TRBJ1-5; a possible D gene is TRBD1 (5 bases). In germline, CDR1 is LNHDA, CDR2 SQIVND (reference sequence). This CDR3 contains 13 residues. Trimming removed 9 bases from V and 5 bases from J, with 14 bases in between.

V usage is TRBV5-4 and J usage is TRBJ2-7; 10 bases fit TRBD1. The CDR3 totals 14 residues. V lost 1 base to trimming and J lost 6 bases; unmatched junction nucleotides: 4. CDR1 and CDR2 (germline): SGHNT, YYREEE (reference sequence). For the CDR3, the DNA is TGTGCCAGCAGCTTGATTGGGACAGGGGTCGAGCAGTACTTC. Translated: CASSLIGTGVEQYF.

The J gene is TRBJ2-3, the V gene TRBV7-2; D is perhaps TRBD2 (6 bases). Germline V lookup: CDR1 SGHTA, CDR2 FQGNSA. This CDR3 has 15 amino acids. Trimming removed 5 bases at V and 2 bases at J, with 14 bases between. As DNA, the CDR3 is TGTGCCAGCAGCCCGTCCCGGGGACTCACAGATACGCAGTATTTT. Amino acid sequence: CASSPSRGLTDTQYF.

The sample holds one count of this clone. The chain has TRBV7-9 and TRBJ2-3; the match to TRBD1 covers 12 bases. Trimming at V came to 5 bases and at J to 6 bases, leaving 9 bases not matched to a gene. The CDR3 contains 16 residues. CDR1 SEHNR and CDR2 FQNEAQ come from the germline V gene (reference sequence). CDR3 DNA sequence: TGTGCCAGCAGCCCAAGGGGACAGGGGGCATCCGATACGCAGTATTTT. Translating it yields CASSPRGQGASDTQYF.

The chain employs TRBV6-6 and TRBJ2-7; the match to TRBD2 covers 7 bases. The CDR3 covers 15 residues. Germline V gene data show CDR1 as MNHNY and CDR2 as SVGAGI (reference sequence). After removal of 0 bases from V and 2 bases from J, the junction contained 4 bases not matched to a gene. The CDR3 sequence is CASSYSISGTYEQYF. As DNA, the CDR3 is TGTGCCAGCAGTTACTCGATCAGCGGGACCTACGAGCAGTACTTC.

The DNA for the CDR3 is TGTGCCTGGGGAACAGGGAGTAATGAAAAACTGTTTTTT. Residues: CAWGTGSNEKLFF. The J gene is TRBJ1-4, the V gene TRBV30; tentatively, D is TRBD1 (6 bases). The germline CDR1 and CDR2 sequences are GTSNPN and SVGIG (reference sequence). Trimming shortened V by 5 bases and J by 4 bases, and 11 bases separated the two germline ends. This CDR3 spans 13 amino acids.

V usage is TRBV5-5 and J usage is TRBJ1-2; TRBD1 matches at 7 bases. This CDR3 region has 16 residues. Trimming removed 3 bases from V and 0 bases from J; junction bases left unmatched: 8. CDR1 SGHKS and CDR2 YYEKEE come from the germline V gene (reference sequence). The CDR3 DNA reads TGTGCCAGCAGCTCCGCCGGGACAGCAACTAACTATGGCTACACCTTC. This gives the protein CASSSAGTATNYGYTF.

This clone has a handful of counts. The rearrangement uses TRBV28 and TRBJ2-7, with D possibly TRBD2 on 6 matching bases. CDR1 MDHEN and CDR2 SYDVKM come from the germline V gene. Trimming took 1 base from V and 3 from J, leaving 16 bases between them. The CDR3 sequence is 16 residues long. For the CDR3, the DNA is TGTGCCAGCAGTTTATCGCCCGGAGGGCCTGTCTACGAGCAGTACTTC. It encodes CASSLSPGGPVYEQYF. Combining the CDR3 with reference TRBV28 and TRBJ2-7 gives the whole variable domain DVKVTQSSRYLVKRTGEKVFLECVQDMDHENMFWYRQDPGLGLRLIYFSYDVKMKEKGDIPEGYSVSREKKERFSLILESASTNQTSMYLCASSLSPGGPVYEQYFGPGTRLTVT.

The chain combines TRBV25-1 with TRBJ1-5; D is ambiguous. The CDR3 covers 14 residues. The germline CDR1 and CDR2 sequences are MGHDK and SYGVNS. Trimming shortened V by 4 bases and J by 4 bases, and 11 bases separated the two germline ends. CDR3 nucleotide sequence: TGTGCCAGCAGTGTGGGCAGCGGGAATCAGCCCCAGCATTTT. Its protein product is CASSVGSGNQPQHF.

Of note for this clone: A far larger clone is one base from this, pointing to a likely read error. V usage is TRBV30 and J usage is TRBJ2-7, with no clear D. Germline CDR1 is GTSNPN and CDR2 is SVGIG (reference sequence). V was pared by 7 bases and J by 2 bases, with 21 bases between. The CDR3 sequence is 15 residues long. The CDR3, as DNA: TGTGCCTTAGCCTTGGACCATATAGTGGCCTACGAGCAGTACTTC. It encodes CALALDHIVAYEQYF. The full variable domain, completed using reference TRBV30 and TRBJ2-7, is SQTIHQWPATLVQPVGSPLSLECTVEGTSNPNLYWYRQAAGRGLQLLFYSVGIGQISSEVPQNLSASRPQDRQFILSSKKLLLSDSGFYLCALALDHIVAYEQYFGPGTRLTVT.

The chain has TRBV11-2 and TRBJ1-1, with TRBD1 matching 8 bases. This CDR3 comprises 13 residues. Germline trimming cut 3 bases from V and 11 bases from J; bases unmatched to any gene: 8. Germline assignment: CDR1 SGHAT and CDR2 FQNNGV. The CDR3 region is CASSLDRVSGAFF. The CDR3 nucleotides are TGTGCCAGCAGCTTGGACAGGGTTTCAGGGGCTTTCTTT.

Note on this clone: A single base is all that separates this from a far larger clone, so a read error is likely. The sample holds other DNA sequences that translate to the same CDR3. The CDR3 here is CASRTWGGRGGTDTQYF. The CDR3 DNA is TGTGCCAGCAGAACGTGGGGAGGGAGAGGAGGCACAGATACGCAATATTTT. The chain links TRBV28 to TRBJ2-3; 7 bases map to TRBD2. CDR1 and CDR2 from the germline V gene are MDHEN and SYDVKM. The CDR3 spans 17 residues.

The rearrangement links TRBV28 to TRBJ1-1; D remains unclear. The CDR3 contains 15 residues. The ends were cut back, 1 base at V and 1 base at J, with 10 bases in the middle. CDR1 and CDR2 (germline): MDHEN, SYDVKM. CDR3 sequence (DNA): TGTGCCAGCAGTTTATTTCCGGGTTCGAACACTGAAGCTTTCTTT. This codes for CASSLFPGSNTEAFF.

The J gene is TRBJ2-1, the V gene TRBV7-9; 15 bases match TRBD2. CDR3 length equals 18 residues. J gave up 5 bases and V 5 bases, and 10 bases lay outside the gene matches. Germline assignment: CDR1 SEHNR and CDR2 FQNEAQ (reference sequence). The CDR3 nucleotides are TGTGCCAGCAGCCCAGGACTAGCGGGAGGGTGGAAGGACAATGAGCAGTTCTTC. This sequence encodes CASSPGLAGGWKDNEQFF.

On this clone: With a far larger clone one base away, a read error is the likely cause. The chain uses TRBV18 and TRBJ1-1, with D tentatively TRBD1 (6 bases). CDR3 length equals 13 residues. CDR1 KGHSH and CDR2 LQKENI come from the germline V gene. The CDR3 nucleotides read TGTGCCGGCTCACCTTCCGGACAGTTAGAAGCTTTCTTT. Amino acids: CAGSPSGQLEAFF. Full variable domain (remainder filled in from reference TRBV18 and TRBJ1-1): NAGVMQNPRHLVRRRGQEARLRCSPMKGHSHVYWYRQLPEEGLKFMVYLQKENIIDESGMPKERFSAEFPKEGPSILRIQQVVRGDSAAYFCAGSPSGQLEAFFGQGTRLTVV.

This sequence joins TRBV28 and TRBJ2-1, with TRBD2 matching over 9 bases. The CDR3 runs 17 residues. The trim removed 8 bases at V and 4 bases at J, leaving 15 bases unmatched. Germline loops: CDR1 MDHEN, CDR2 SYDVKM. This CDR3 reads CASHPLFVAGVYNEQFF. CDR3 coding DNA: TGTGCCAGCCACCCCCTTTTCGTAGCGGGAGTTTACAATGAGCAGTTCTTC.

This chain connects TRBV2 to TRBJ2-5, with no clear D. CDR3 length: 13 amino acids. Germline lookup yields CDR1 SNHLY and CDR2 FYNNEI. The V end was cut by 6 bases, the J end by 5 bases, with 13 bases between. CDR3 sequence (DNA): TGTGCCAGCAGGGTTAGGTCCGGGGAGACCCAGTACTTC. Its protein is CASRVRSGETQYF.

The V call is TRBV6-4, the J call TRBJ1-2; 9 nucleotides align to TRBD1. This CDR3 has 14 residues. Germline loops: CDR1 MRHNA, CDR2 SNTAGT. The V segment lost 8 bases and the J segment 8 bases; nucleotides outside the gene matches: 12. In DNA, the CDR3 is TGTGCCAGCTCCGGGACAGGGAGTGTCGACGGCTACACCTTC. As protein: CASSGTGSVDGYTF.

The rearrangement joins TRBV7-7 to TRBJ2-7, with D unresolved. This CDR3 spans 13 amino acids. V shed 3 bases and J shed 5 bases, with 11 bases lying between them. Germline assignment: CDR1 SSHAT and CDR2 FNYEAQ (reference sequence). This chain's CDR3 is CASSFSEGDEQYF. CDR3 in DNA: TGTGCCAGCAGCTTTTCCGAAGGAGACGAGCAGTACTTC.

At least ten counts were recorded for this clone. The identical CDR3 is also encoded by other nucleotide sequences in the sample. The chain has TRBV5-1 and TRBJ2-2; D is ambiguous. From germline, CDR1 is SGHRS and CDR2 YFSETQ. This CDR3 is 15 amino acids long. Deletions cut 0 bases from V and 2 bases from J, with 8 bases between. In nucleotides, the CDR3 is TGCGCCAGCAGCTTGGACCCCGGTAACACCGGGGAGCTGTTTTTT. It codes for CASSLDPGNTGELFF.

Note on this clone: Distinct nucleotide sequences in the sample also encode this CDR3. This rearrangement joins TRBV7-2 to TRBJ2-3; D unclear. Trimming shortened V by 3 bases and J by 2 bases, and 6 bases separated the two germline ends. The germline V gene has CDR1 SGHTA and CDR2 FQGNSA. There are 13 residues in the CDR3. The DNA of the CDR3 is TGTGCCAGCAGCTTGGTTTCCACAGATACGCAGTATTTT. Translating gives CASSLVSTDTQYF. Full variable domain (remainder filled in from reference TRBV7-2 and TRBJ2-3): GAGVSQSPSNKVTEKGKDVELRCDPISGHTALYWYRQSLGQGLEFLIYFQGNSAPDKSGLPSDRFSAERTGGSVSTLTIQRTQQEDSAVYLCASSLVSTDTQYFGPGTRLTVL.

V and J are TRBV5-4 and TRBJ2-7, with a tentative D call TRBD1 (7 bases). Trimming left V 4 bases short and J 1 base short, with 15 bases between. Germline V lookup: CDR1 SGHNT, CDR2 YYREEE (reference sequence). CDR3 length equals 15 residues. CDR3 nucleotide sequence: TGTGCCAGCAGCCCGGCCGGGGGACAGTCCTACGAGCAGTACTTC. Encoded protein: CASSPAGGQSYEQYF.

The rearrangement joins TRBV29-1 to TRBJ1-1; D is perhaps TRBD1 (5 bases). The germline V gene encodes CDR1 SQVTM and CDR2 ANQGSEA. There are 12 residues in the CDR3. The ends were cut back, 3 bases at V and 1 base at J, with 6 bases in the middle. CDR3 amino acids: CSVDGQNTEAFF. The CDR3 coding sequence is TGCAGCGTTGACGGACAGAACACTGAAGCTTTCTTT.

This clone was seen a handful of times. The chain combines TRBV7-2 with TRBJ1-2; D is uncertain. The CDR3 is 12 residues long. V shed 2 bases and J shed 8 bases, with 9 bases lying between them. Germline CDR1 and CDR2: SGHTA and FQGNSA. CDR3 DNA: TGTGCCAGCAGCTTACGAGGCTTGGGCTACACCTTC. This codes for CASSLRGLGYTF.

V is TRBV28 and J is TRBJ2-5; D not certain. Germline V gene data show CDR1 as MDHEN and CDR2 as SYDVKM. This CDR3 has 15 amino acids. V lost 3 bases and J lost 1, with 12 bases in between. In DNA, the CDR3 is TGTGCCAGCAGTTTCTACGGGTATTTCCAAGAGACCCAGTACTTC. Translation: CASSFYGYFQETQYF.